The clone carrying this T cell receptor beta chain was recorded at least ten times. Antigen: not known. A Clinical Activity Score of at least 3, a NOSPECS grade of at least 4 and a duration under 3 months were recorded in the ophthalmopathy patients. The sample belongs to a study of T cells in Graves' hyperthyroidism and ophthalmopathy. Whole-study results and caveats: Blood also showed most of the thyroid clonotypes that were expanded above 0.001.

This CDR3 region has 16 residues. Per germline, CDR1 LGHDT and CDR2 YNNKEL (reference sequence). Unmatched junction bases numbered 9, after V lost 6 bases and J lost 2 bases. TCR beta CDR3 sequences were amplified from RNA transcripts. TCR CDR3 regions were first amplified by RT-PCR with HTBI primers. MiXCR, run by TCRdb on the multiplex PCR reads, gives a single entry per CDR3 protein. The sample shows 400,000 or so distinct CDR3 sequences, more than 12% of them seen only once. The TCR comes from a woman between 25 and 40 years old with Graves' ophthalmopathy. Sequencing was carried out using blood. The chain recombines TRBV3-1 with TRBJ1-4; TRBD1 agrees at 7 bases. CDR3 in DNA: TGTGCCAGCAGTCGACAGGGAGGCGGGACTAATGAAAAACTGTTTTTT. Amino acid sequence: CASSRQGGGTNEKLFF. Full variable domain (remainder filled in from reference TRBV3-1 and TRBJ1-4): DTAVSQTPKYLVTQMGNDKSIKCEQNLGHDTMYWYKQDSKKFLKIMFSYNNKELIINETVPNRFSPKSPDKAHLNLHINSLELGDSAVYFCASSRQGGGTNEKLFFGSGTQLSVL.